The clone carrying this T cell receptor (beta chain) was seen ten or more times. Its antigen is unknown. These data come from a study of regulatory T cells in long-lasting Graves disease. Study outcomes and limitations: Peripheral blood, not thyroid tissue, was the sole material studied. Patients whose Graves' disease persisted exhibited lower TCR diversity than those newly diagnosed. Preferential use of TRBV28, TRBJ1-2 and TRBJ2-5 was seen in persistent disease.

Time point given: persistent/refractory GD, antithyroid drugs over 5 years with positive TRAb. Isolated PBMC RNA provided the starting material for the TCR library. Each patient gave Nine milliliters of EDTA-anticoagulated peripheral blood. Investigators prepared the TCR beta libraries by applying iRepertoire HTBI primers and Arm-PCR of CDR3 regions. TCRdb redid the calling of the multiplex PCR reads with MiXCR, one entry per CDR3 protein. The sample yields roughly 360,000 distinct CDR3 sequences, approximately 23% seen once. Per the germline V gene, CDR1 is MNHEY and CDR2 is SVGAGI. This CDR3 has 15 amino acids. Trimming took 4 bases from V and 0 from J, leaving 13 bases between them.

V usage is TRBV6-5 and J usage is TRBJ2-7; possible D gene TRBD1, 6 bases. The starting material was peripheral blood mononuclear cells (PBMCs), obtained when the disease was refractory, from a patient treated with antithyroid drugs. The TCR originated in a woman between 40 and 55 years old with Graves disease. CDR3 coding DNA: TGTGCCAGCAGTTTTACACAGGGATCCTCCTACGAGCAGTACTTC. Translated: CASSFTQGSSYEQYF.